This T cell receptor beta chain came from a study of T-cell reconstitution after alpha-beta-depleted transplantation in children. Regarding this clonotype: A read error may explain this, as a much larger clone is one base away.

TCRbeta library preparation incorporated unique molecular identifiers. MiXCR was run by TCRdb on the PCR reads, yielding one entry per CDR3 protein. Here the sample spans about 610,000 distinct CDR3 sequences, about 11% being singletons. Germline CDR1 is SGHKS and CDR2 is YYEKEE (reference sequence). V was clipped by 4 bases and J by 2 bases, with 16 bases between them. The CDR3 runs 15 residues. The sequences come from PBMCs from the stem cell graft donor, collected from the stem cell graft. This sequence originates from a human donor who donated a stem cell graft to a child with acute myeloid leukemia. V and J are TRBV5-5 and TRBJ2-7, with D possibly matching TRBD2 (7 bases). CDR3 coding DNA: TGTGCCAGCAGCCAGACTAGCAGGGGAGCCTACGAGCAGTACTTC. Translating it yields CASSQTSRGAYEQYF.